The subject of this entry is one T cell receptor (beta chain). The sample is drawn from a study of control samples from healthy donors and cancer patients. Some clones are missing from TCRdb's copy, which holds only in-frame ones; the method was immunoSEQ multiplex PCR. The sample has fewer than 300,000 clones; more than 65% are singletons. Source material: PBMCs. This clonotype was obtained from a woman aged 55-70 years with lung cancer.

CDR3 residues: CASSHGETQYF. The CDR3 region has the DNA TGTGCCAGCAGCCATGGAGAGACCCAGTACTTC. The rearrangement links TRBV12-3 or TRBV12-4 to TRBJ2-5; D unresolved. The CDR3 length is 11 residues. Trimming stripped 6 bases from V and 4 bases from J, with 6 bases between.